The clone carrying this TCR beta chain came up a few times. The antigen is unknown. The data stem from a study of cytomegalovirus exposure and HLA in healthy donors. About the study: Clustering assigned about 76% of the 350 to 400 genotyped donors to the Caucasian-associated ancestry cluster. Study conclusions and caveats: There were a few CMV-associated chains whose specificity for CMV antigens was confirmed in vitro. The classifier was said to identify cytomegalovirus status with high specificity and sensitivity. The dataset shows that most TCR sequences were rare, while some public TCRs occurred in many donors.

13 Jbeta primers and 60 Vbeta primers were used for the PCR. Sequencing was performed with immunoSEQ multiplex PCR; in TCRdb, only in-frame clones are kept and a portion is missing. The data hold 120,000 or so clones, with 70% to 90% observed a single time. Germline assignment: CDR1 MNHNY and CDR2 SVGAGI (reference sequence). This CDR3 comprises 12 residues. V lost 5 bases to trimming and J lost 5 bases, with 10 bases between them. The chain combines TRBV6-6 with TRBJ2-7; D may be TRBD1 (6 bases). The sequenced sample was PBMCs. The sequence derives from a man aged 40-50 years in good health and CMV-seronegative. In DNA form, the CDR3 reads TGTGCCAGCAGTCCCCGACAGGACGAGCAGTACTTC. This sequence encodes CASSPRQDEQYF.